This T cell receptor beta chain was found in a study of blood T cell repertoires in COVID-19. Study-level background: Spain, Italy and the United States supplied samples that represented acute and convalescent COVID-19. The analysed material was cDNA or gDNA that came from T cells, B-cell-depleted T cells, or PBMCs.

Original data processing: Reference gene primer amplification gave nucleated cell count estimates. Method: immunoSEQ multiplex PCR; TCRdb's copy keeps in-frame clones and lacks some. V, J and clone size were drawn from that table, and D and trimming were deduced from the DNA. The data contain around 76,000 clones, roughly four fifths of them seen just once; the ten biggest clones take up approximately 0.83%. V lost 6 bases, J lost 8 bases, and 10 bases lay in between. The germline CDR1 and CDR2 sequences are MNHEY and SMNVEV (reference sequence). The CDR3 is 12 amino acids. This receptor was identified in a woman in her 70s with acute or convalescent COVID-19. The chain links TRBV27 to TRBJ1-4; D gene ambiguous. The sample consisted of peripheral blood. The CDR3 DNA reads TGTGCCAGCAGCTCCTCGGGGGAAAAACTGTTTTTT. It is translated as CASSSSGEKLFF.